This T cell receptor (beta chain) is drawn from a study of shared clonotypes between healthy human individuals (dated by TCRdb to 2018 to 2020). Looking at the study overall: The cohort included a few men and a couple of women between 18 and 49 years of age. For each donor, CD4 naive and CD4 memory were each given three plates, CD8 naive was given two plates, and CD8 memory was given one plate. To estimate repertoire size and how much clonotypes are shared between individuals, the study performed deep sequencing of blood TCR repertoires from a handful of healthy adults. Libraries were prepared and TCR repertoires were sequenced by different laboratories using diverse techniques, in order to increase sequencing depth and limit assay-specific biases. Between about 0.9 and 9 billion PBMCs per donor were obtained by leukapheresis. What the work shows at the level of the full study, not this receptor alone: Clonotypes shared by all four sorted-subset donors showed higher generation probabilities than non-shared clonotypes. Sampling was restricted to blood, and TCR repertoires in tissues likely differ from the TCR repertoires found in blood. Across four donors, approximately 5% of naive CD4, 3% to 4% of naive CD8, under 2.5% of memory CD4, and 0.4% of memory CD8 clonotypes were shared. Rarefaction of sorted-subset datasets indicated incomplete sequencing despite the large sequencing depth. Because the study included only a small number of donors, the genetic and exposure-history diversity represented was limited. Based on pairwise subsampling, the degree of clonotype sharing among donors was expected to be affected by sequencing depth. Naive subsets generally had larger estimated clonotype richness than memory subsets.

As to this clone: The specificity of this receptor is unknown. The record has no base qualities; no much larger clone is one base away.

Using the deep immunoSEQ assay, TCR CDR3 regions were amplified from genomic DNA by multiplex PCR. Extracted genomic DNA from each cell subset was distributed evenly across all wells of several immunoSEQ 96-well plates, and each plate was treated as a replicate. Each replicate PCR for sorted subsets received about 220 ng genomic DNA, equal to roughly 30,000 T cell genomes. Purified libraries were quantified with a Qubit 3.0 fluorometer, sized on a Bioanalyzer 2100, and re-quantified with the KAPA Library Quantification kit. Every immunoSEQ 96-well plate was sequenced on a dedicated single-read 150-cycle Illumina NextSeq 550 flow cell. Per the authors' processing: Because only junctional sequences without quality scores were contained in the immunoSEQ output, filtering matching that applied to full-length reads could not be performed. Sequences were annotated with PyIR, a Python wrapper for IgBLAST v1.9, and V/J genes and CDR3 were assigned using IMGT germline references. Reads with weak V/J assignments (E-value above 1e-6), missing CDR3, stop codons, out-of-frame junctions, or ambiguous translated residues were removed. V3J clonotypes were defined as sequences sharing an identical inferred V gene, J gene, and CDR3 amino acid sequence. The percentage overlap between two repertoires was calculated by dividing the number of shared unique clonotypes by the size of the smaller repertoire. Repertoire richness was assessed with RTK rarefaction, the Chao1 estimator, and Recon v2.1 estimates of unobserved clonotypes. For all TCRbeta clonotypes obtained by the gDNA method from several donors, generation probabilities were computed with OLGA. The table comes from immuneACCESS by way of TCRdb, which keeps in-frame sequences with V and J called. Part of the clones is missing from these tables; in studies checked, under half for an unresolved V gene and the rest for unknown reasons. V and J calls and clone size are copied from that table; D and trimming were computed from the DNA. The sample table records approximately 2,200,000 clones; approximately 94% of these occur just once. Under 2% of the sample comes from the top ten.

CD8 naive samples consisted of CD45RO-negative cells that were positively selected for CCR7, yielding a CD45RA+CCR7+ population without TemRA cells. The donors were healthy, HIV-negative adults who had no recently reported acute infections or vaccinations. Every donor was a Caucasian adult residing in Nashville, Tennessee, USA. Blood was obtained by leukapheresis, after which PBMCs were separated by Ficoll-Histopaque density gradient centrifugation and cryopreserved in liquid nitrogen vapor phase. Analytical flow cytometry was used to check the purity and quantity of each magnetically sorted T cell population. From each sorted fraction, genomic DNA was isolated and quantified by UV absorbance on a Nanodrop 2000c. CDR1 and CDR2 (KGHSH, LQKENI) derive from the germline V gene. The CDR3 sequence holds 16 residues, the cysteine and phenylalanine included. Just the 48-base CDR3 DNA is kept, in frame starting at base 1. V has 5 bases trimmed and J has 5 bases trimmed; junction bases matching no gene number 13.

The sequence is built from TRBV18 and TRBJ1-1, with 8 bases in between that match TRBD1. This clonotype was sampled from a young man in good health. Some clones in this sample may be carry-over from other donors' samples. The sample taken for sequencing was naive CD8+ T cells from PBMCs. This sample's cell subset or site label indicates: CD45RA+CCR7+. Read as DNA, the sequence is TGTGCCAGCTCAGCCGACAGGGGTGGGCGGGGAACTGAAGCTTTCTTT. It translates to CASSADRGGRGTEAFF.